The 27 T cell receptor beta chains reported below all come from one sample, sequenced in a study of blood T cell repertoires in COVID-19. Sequencing used immunoSEQ multiplex PCR; TCRdb keeps in-frame clones, though not all of them. The sample lists fewer than 250,000 clones, less than 90% occurring once. The sequenced material came from peripheral blood. These receptor sequences come from a man aged 40-50 years with acute or convalescent COVID-19.

The chain joins TRBV28 to TRBJ2-7; weak D call: TRBD1 (6 bases). The V gene lost 3 bases and the J gene lost 4 bases, with 13 bases spanning the gap. Germline lookup yields CDR1 MDHEN and CDR2 SYDVKM. The CDR3 consists of 14 residues. In DNA form, the CDR3 reads TGTGCCAGCAGTTTGGGGGCCTTGGGGTACGAGCAGTACTTC. It codes for CASSLGALGYEQYF.

V is TRBV27 and J is TRBJ2-7; 9 bases are a match to TRBD1. Losses at the gene ends were 4 bases for V and 6 bases for J; bases not matched to a gene: 7. The CDR3 is 14 amino acids. Germline CDR1 MNHEY, CDR2 SMNVEV (reference sequence). The CDR3 here is CASSYGQGTGEQYF. DNA of the CDR3: TGTGCCAGCAGTTACGGACAGGGGACGGGCGAGCAGTACTTC.

The chain uses TRBV27 and TRBJ1-4, with a tentative D call TRBD1 (6 bases). Trimming took off 6 bases at V and 2 bases at J, with 19 bases between the two ends. CDR1 and CDR2 from the germline V gene are MNHEY and SMNVEV (reference sequence). The CDR3 is made up of 17 amino acids. CDR3: CASSPLRQVITNEKLFF. In DNA form, the CDR3 reads TGTGCCAGCAGCCCTTTACGACAGGTTATTACTAATGAAAAACTGTTTTTT.

V usage is TRBV5-1 and J usage is TRBJ2-1, with 10 positions matching TRBD1. Germline values: CDR1 SGHRS, CDR2 YFSETQ. Germline trimming cut 7 bases from V and 8 bases from J; bases unmatched to any gene: 6. The CDR3 sequence is 13 residues long. The CDR3 spells CASRDRGHYEQFF. CDR3 DNA sequence: TGCGCCAGCCGGGACAGGGGTCATTATGAGCAGTTCTTC.

This rearrangement joins TRBV19 to TRBJ1-1; D is ambiguous. This CDR3 contains 14 residues. The V end was cut by 5 bases, the J end by 1 base, with 11 bases between. The germline V gene has CDR1 LNHDA and CDR2 SQIVND (reference sequence). CDR3 protein: CASSLRRGNTEAFF. As DNA, the CDR3 is TGTGCCAGTAGTCTCCGTCGGGGGAACACTGAAGCTTTCTTT.

V is TRBV7-6 and J is TRBJ1-1, with a weak D call TRBD1 (5 bases). V lost 5 bases to trimming and J lost 2 bases, with 18 bases between them. Germline CDR1 is SGHVS and CDR2 is FNYEAQ. The CDR3 is 16 amino acids. The CDR3 DNA follows: TGTGCCAGCAGCCTAGACCAGGGAGGCGGAAACACTGAAGCTTTCTTT. Translating it yields CASSLDQGGGNTEAFF.

The chain uses TRBV4-3 and TRBJ2-3; 9 bases line up with TRBD1. Per the germline V gene, CDR1 is LGHNA and CDR2 is YSLEER. The CDR3 extends over 15 amino acids. Trimming took 3 bases from V and 2 from J; bases not matched to a gene: 3. CDR3 sequence reads: CASSHGQGITDTQYF. CDR3 sequence (DNA): TGCGCCAGCAGCCATGGACAGGGGATCACAGATACGCAGTATTTT.

This clone has only a few counts. This chain links TRBV14 with TRBJ1-1; TRBD1 aligns across 12 bases. V trimming: 1 base; J trimming: 0 bases; junction bases outside the gene matches: 6. This CDR3 has 18 residues. Germline assignment: CDR1 SGHDN and CDR2 FVKESK. The chain's CDR3 is CASSQGPGQGAVNTEAFF. CDR3 in DNA: TGTGCCAGCAGCCAAGGACCGGGACAGGGGGCCGTGAACACTGAAGCTTTCTTT.

This clone has a single count. The chain links TRBV24-1 to TRBJ1-2; maybe TRBD1 (5 bases). Looked up from germline, CDR1 is KGHDR and CDR2 is SFDVKD. V was clipped by 2 bases and J by 5 bases, with 8 bases between them. The CDR3 runs to 13 residues. The CDR3 loop reads CATSDSDIYGYTF. The DNA of the CDR3 is TGTGCCACCAGTGATTCGGACATATATGGCTACACCTTC.

The V and J genes are TRBV7-2 and TRBJ1-4, with 9 nucleotides matching TRBD1. This CDR3 is built from 17 residues. V lost 5 bases, J lost 7 bases, and 14 bases stayed unmatched. In germline, CDR1 is SGHTA, CDR2 FQGNSA. CDR3 sequence reads: CASSPRGGQGRGEKLFF. CDR3 coding DNA: TGTGCCAGCAGCCCCCGGGGGGGACAGGGCAGAGGTGAAAAACTGTTTTTT.

The chain carries TRBV6-5 and TRBJ2-7; a possible D gene is TRBD1 (5 bases). Germline V gives CDR1 MNHEY, CDR2 SVGAGI. This CDR3 spans 10 amino acids. Trimming stripped 8 bases from V and 7 bases from J, with 9 bases between. CDR3 protein: CASGRTEQYF. As DNA, the CDR3 is TGTGCCAGCGGACGGACAGAGCAGTACTTC.

This clone is a singleton in its sample. The chain is built from TRBV6-5 and TRBJ1-5; the match to TRBD1 covers 7 bases. Germline V CDR1 and CDR2: MNHEY, SVGAGI. The CDR3 is made up of 14 amino acids. The V and J ends lost 5 bases and 7 bases, in that order; junction bases with no gene match: 8. Here the CDR3 reads CASSRQGGSQPQHF. The CDR3 bases are TGTGCCAGCAGTCGCCAGGGGGGCAGCCAGCCCCAGCATTTT.

The genes are TRBV7-3 and TRBJ2-3, with 12 bases that match TRBD2. The CDR3 runs 14 residues. Per the germline V gene, CDR1 is SGHTA and CDR2 is FQGTGA. V dropped 5 bases and J dropped 5; count of bases not matched to a gene: 2. CDR3 in DNA: TGTGCCAGCAGCACACTAGCGGGAGGAGATACGCAGTATTTT. Protein product: CASSTLAGGDTQYF. Looking up the rest from reference TRBV7-3 and TRBJ2-3 gives the full variable domain: GAGVSQTPSNKVTEKGKYVELRCDPISGHTALYWYRQSLGQGPEFLIYFQGTGAADDSGLPNDRFFAVRPEGSVSTLKIQRTERGDSAVYLCASSTLAGGDTQYFGPGTRLTVL.

J is TRBJ2-7 and V is TRBV18; D is possibly TRBD2 (5 bases). CDR3 length equals 15 residues. V was clipped by 2 bases and J by 2 bases, with 13 bases between them. Germline lookup yields CDR1 KGHSH and CDR2 LQKENI. CDR3: CASSPWRVDPYEQYF. The CDR3 coding sequence is TGTGCCAGCTCACCATGGCGGGTGGATCCCTACGAGCAGTACTTC.

A few counts support this clone. This chain links TRBV6-1 with TRBJ1-3; a possible D gene is TRBD1 (6 bases). This CDR3 has 19 amino acids. Trimming pared 2 bases from V and 1 base from J, leaving 21 bases between. CDR1 and CDR2 from the germline V gene are MNHNS and SASEGT. Here the CDR3 DNA reads TGTGCCAGCAGTGAACTATCTCGACAGGTGGGGGCATCTGGAAACACCATATATTTT. Translated: CASSELSRQVGASGNTIYF.

The chain uses TRBV5-6 and TRBJ2-5; 8 bases line up with TRBD2. The CDR3 extends over 13 amino acids. Germline V gene lookup returns CDR1 SGHDT and CDR2 YYEEEE. J gave up 5 bases and V 6 bases, and 6 bases lay outside the gene matches. The CDR3 loop reads CASILSGTETQYF. CDR3 DNA sequence: TGTGCCAGCATCCTTAGCGGGACGGAGACCCAGTACTTC.

V gene TRBV6-5 combines with J gene TRBJ2-3, with D possibly TRBD1 on 6 matching bases. Germline CDR1 and CDR2: MNHEY and SVGAGI. This CDR3 is built from 13 residues. Deletions cut 8 bases from V and 0 bases from J, with 9 bases between. The CDR3 DNA follows: TGTGCCAGCTGGGGGACAAGCACAGATACGCAGTATTTT. Its translation is CASWGTSTDTQYF.

The chain combines TRBV6-5 with TRBJ2-5; TRBD1 matches at 8 bases. The CDR3 sequence is 14 residues long. CDR1 is MNHEY and CDR2 is SVGAGI in the germline V gene. V gave up 2 bases and J gave up 5 bases; unmatched junction bases: 4. CDR3: CASSYRTGRETQYF. The CDR3 DNA is TGTGCCAGCAGTTACCGGACAGGGCGGGAGACCCAGTACTTC.

The gene calls are TRBV7-9 and TRBJ2-7; 10 nucleotides agree with TRBD2. V shed 3 bases and J 1 base; nucleotides not matched to a gene: 3. CDR1 is SEHNR and CDR2 is FQNEAQ in the germline V gene (reference sequence). The length of the CDR3 is 15 residues. CDR3 DNA: TGTGCCAGCAGCTTTCCAGCGGGGGGGTCCTACGAGCAGTACTTC. Translating gives CASSFPAGGSYEQYF. Full variable domain (missing parts from reference TRBV7-9 and TRBJ2-7): DTGVSQNPRHKITKRGQNVTFRCDPISEHNRLYWYRQTLGQGPEFLTYFQNEAQLEKSRLLSDRFSAERPKGSFSTLEIQRTEQGDSAMYLCASSFPAGGSYEQYFGPGTRLTVT.

The chain recombines TRBV5-1 with TRBJ2-7, with D possibly TRBD2 on 6 matching bases. The germline V gene has CDR1 SGHRS and CDR2 YFSETQ. The CDR3 is made up of 14 amino acids. V lost 4 bases and J 2 bases, leaving 13 bases between the germline ends. DNA for the CDR3: TGCGCCAGCAGCCCCTGGCCGGGGGCCTACGAGCAGTACTTC. Translated: CASSPWPGAYEQYF.

This rearrangement joins TRBV5-4 to TRBJ2-7; no clear D. CDR3 length: 14 residues. V was clipped by 2 bases and J by 1 base, with 10 bases between them. Germline values: CDR1 SGHNT, CDR2 YYREEE (reference sequence). The CDR3 protein is CASSFSGRSYEQYF. CDR3 nucleotides: TGTGCCAGCAGCTTTTCCGGCAGGTCCTACGAGCAGTACTTC.

The rearrangement joins TRBV19 to TRBJ2-3, with a tentative D call TRBD2 (6 bases). The CDR3 runs 15 residues. The germline gives CDR1 LNHDA, CDR2 SQIVND (reference sequence). V was shortened by 3 bases and J by 5 bases, with 15 bases between the two germline ends. CDR3 in amino acids: CASSIGGMHGDTQYF. Written as DNA, the CDR3 is TGTGCCAGTAGTATTGGGGGGATGCACGGAGATACGCAGTATTTT.

This rearrangement joins TRBV24-1 to TRBJ2-3, with D perhaps TRBD1 (6 bases). Germline CDR1 KGHDR, CDR2 SFDVKD. The CDR3 is made up of 14 amino acids. Trimming removed 3 bases from V and 4 bases from J, with 10 bases in between. As DNA, the CDR3 is TGTGCCACCAGTGATAGGGGGACCGCAGATACGCAGTATTTT. Its translation is CATSDRGTADTQYF.

This rearrangement joins TRBV7-2 to TRBJ2-1, with 12 bases matching TRBD2. V shed 3 bases and J 7 bases; nucleotides not matched to a gene: 4. The V gene's germline CDR1 is SGHTA and CDR2 FQGNSA. CDR3 length: 15 residues. The CDR3 nucleotides are TGTGCCAGCAGCTTCCGGACTAGCGGGACGAATGAGCAGTTCTTC. As protein: CASSFRTSGTNEQFF.

This clone was seen a handful of times. The rearrangement uses TRBV5-5 and TRBJ2-7; the D gene is possibly TRBD2 (5 bases). The CDR3 totals 14 residues. Deletions cut 3 bases from V and 1 base from J, with 11 bases between. Looked up from germline, CDR1 is SGHKS and CDR2 is YYEKEE (reference sequence). This chain's CDR3 is CASSWTRDSYEQYF. As DNA, the CDR3 is TGTGCCAGCAGCTGGACCCGGGATTCCTACGAGCAGTACTTC.

The chain has TRBV2 and TRBJ2-3; 8 nucleotides align to TRBD2. The CDR3 runs to 14 residues. The germline CDR1 and CDR2 sequences are SNHLY and FYNNEI. V gave up 3 bases and J gave up 3 bases; unmatched junction bases: 2. CDR3 in DNA: TGTGCCAGCAGTGACGGGGGGGCAACAGATACGCAGTATTTT. It specifies CASSDGGATDTQYF.

The chain uses TRBV29-1 and TRBJ2-7, with TRBD1 matching over 10 bases. V dropped 4 bases and J dropped 4; count of bases not matched to a gene: 25. This CDR3 contains 20 residues. CDR1 is SQVTM and CDR2 is ANQGSEA in the germline V gene. The CDR3 reads CSVGAPSGQGLHSSPYEQYF. The CDR3 region has the DNA TGCAGCGTTGGGGCCCCTTCGGGACAGGGGTTACACTCCTCACCTTACGAGCAGTACTTC.